These 7 T cell receptor beta chains were all obtained from the same sample, sequenced in a study of T cells in Graves' hyperthyroidism and ophthalmopathy. Using RNA transcripts as the source, TCR beta CDR3 regions were amplified. The HTBI primer set drove a first-round RT-PCR of the TCR CDR3. TCRdb ran MiXCR on the multiplex PCR reads and lists one entry per CDR3 protein. This sample has some 400,000 distinct CDR3 sequences; approximately 19% occur once, and the top ten carry around 4%. The sample comprised blood. The receptors derive from a woman between 18 and 29 years old with Graves' hyperthyroidism.

Ten or more counts support this clonotype. The CDR3 is CASSVGGNQPQHF. CDR3 nucleotide sequence: TGTGCCAGCTCGGTCGGTGGCAATCAGCCCCAGCATTTT. This chain joins TRBV6-5 and TRBJ1-5, with no clear D. The CDR3 spans 13 residues. The V gene lost 8 bases and the J gene lost 2 bases, with 10 bases spanning the gap. CDR1 MNHEY and CDR2 SVGAGI come from the germline V gene.

This clonotype was observed a few times. The chain carries TRBV3-1 and TRBJ2-2, with TRBD2 as a possible D gene (5 bases). Trimming took off 4 bases at V and 6 bases at J, with 12 bases between the two ends. The CDR3 is 14 amino acids. Per germline, CDR1 LGHDT and CDR2 YNNKEL (reference sequence). CDR3 nucleotides: TGTGCCAGCAGCCTGTCCGGGGTCCCCGGGGAGCTGTTTTTT. Amino acids: CASSLSGVPGELFF.

Ten or more counts support this clonotype. The chain employs TRBV5-1 and TRBJ1-2; 8 bases are shared with TRBD1. V gave up 0 bases and J gave up 7 bases; unmatched junction bases: 5. This CDR3 is 14 amino acids long. From germline, CDR1 is SGHRS and CDR2 YFSETQ. CDR3 in amino acids: CASSLVGQGSGYTF. The CDR3 nucleotides read TGCGCCAGCAGCTTGGTAGGACAGGGATCTGGCTACACCTTC.

At least ten counts were recorded for this clonotype. The genes are TRBV28 and TRBJ2-4, with D unclear. The germline V gene has CDR1 MDHEN and CDR2 SYDVKM. CDR3 length: 15 amino acids. Trimming cost V 5 bases and J 0 bases, with 11 bases left between them. The CDR3 loop is CASSVYPLAKNIQYF. CDR3 DNA: TGTGCCAGCAGTGTATATCCATTAGCCAAAAACATTCAGTACTTC.

This clonotype was recorded at least ten times. The V gene is TRBV2, the J gene TRBJ1-2; 7 bases fit TRBD1. The CDR3 runs to 11 residues. Unmatched junction bases numbered 7, after V lost 6 bases and J lost 12 bases. CDR1 is SNHLY and CDR2 is FYNNEI in the germline V gene. CDR3 nucleotide sequence: TGTGCCAGCAGGGGGACAGTGCTCCACACCTTC. It is translated as CASRGTVLHTF.

Regarding this clonotype: This clone may be a read error of a much larger clone one base away. The chain employs TRBV7-2 and TRBJ1-5; the D is unclear. The V end was cut by 5 bases, the J end by 2 bases, with 10 bases between. CDR1 and CDR2 (germline): SGHTA, FQGNSA. The CDR3 sequence is 14 residues long. The CDR3 here is CASSLRARNQPQHF. For the CDR3, the DNA is TGTGCCAGCAGCCTCCGGGCCCGCAATCAGCCCCAGCATTTT. The variable domain in full, with the rest retrieved from reference TRBV7-2 and TRBJ1-5, is GAGVSQSPSNKVTEKGKDVELRCDPISGHTALYWYRQSLGQGLEFLIYFQGNSAPDKSGLPSDRFSAERTGGSVSTLTIQRTQQEDSAVYLCASSLRARNQPQHFGDGTRLSIL.

This clonotype was observed many times. The chain is built from TRBV6-5 and TRBJ2-5, with 13 bases identical to TRBD2. V shed 2 bases, J shed 6 bases, and the junction held 6 bases outside the gene matches. The germline gives CDR1 MNHEY, CDR2 SVGAGI. This CDR3 spans 16 amino acids. The CDR3 sequence is CASSYGRTSGGKTQYF. CDR3 in DNA: TGTGCCAGCAGTTACGGTCGGACTAGCGGGGGAAAGACCCAGTACTTC.